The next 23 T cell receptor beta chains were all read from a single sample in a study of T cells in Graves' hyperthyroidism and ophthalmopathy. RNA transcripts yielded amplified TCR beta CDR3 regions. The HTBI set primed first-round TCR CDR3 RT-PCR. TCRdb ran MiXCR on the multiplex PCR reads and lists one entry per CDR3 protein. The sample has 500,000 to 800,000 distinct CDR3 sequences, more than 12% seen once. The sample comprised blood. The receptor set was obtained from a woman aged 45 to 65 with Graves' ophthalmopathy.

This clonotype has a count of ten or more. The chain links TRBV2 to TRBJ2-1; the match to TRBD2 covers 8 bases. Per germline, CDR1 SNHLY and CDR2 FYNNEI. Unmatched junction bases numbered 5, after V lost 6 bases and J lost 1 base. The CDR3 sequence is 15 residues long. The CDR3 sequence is CASRKLAVSYNEQFF. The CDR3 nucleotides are TGTGCCAGCAGGAAACTAGCGGTGTCCTACAATGAGCAGTTCTTC.

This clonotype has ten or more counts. The CDR3 nucleotides read TGTGCCAGCAGCGCTAAGATCGACTACGAGCAGTACTTC. Translating gives CASSAKIDYEQYF. The rearrangement uses TRBV9 and TRBJ2-7, with no clear D. The V gene's germline CDR1 is SGDLS and CDR2 YYNGEE. Trimming took off 3 bases at V and 3 bases at J, with 10 bases between the two ends. The CDR3 runs 13 residues.

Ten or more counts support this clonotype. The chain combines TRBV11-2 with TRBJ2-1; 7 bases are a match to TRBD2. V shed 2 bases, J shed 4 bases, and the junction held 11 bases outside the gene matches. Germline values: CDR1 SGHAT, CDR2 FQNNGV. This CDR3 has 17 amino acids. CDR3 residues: CASSLFPPGGSYNEQFF. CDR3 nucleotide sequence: TGTGCCAGCAGCTTATTTCCCCCCGGCGGGAGTTACAATGAGCAGTTCTTC.

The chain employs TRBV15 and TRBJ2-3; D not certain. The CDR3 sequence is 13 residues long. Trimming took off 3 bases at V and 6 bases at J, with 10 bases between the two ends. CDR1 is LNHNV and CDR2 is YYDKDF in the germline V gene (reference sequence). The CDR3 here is CATSSLVGDTQYF. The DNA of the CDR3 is TGTGCCACCAGCAGCTTAGTGGGTGATACGCAGTATTTT.

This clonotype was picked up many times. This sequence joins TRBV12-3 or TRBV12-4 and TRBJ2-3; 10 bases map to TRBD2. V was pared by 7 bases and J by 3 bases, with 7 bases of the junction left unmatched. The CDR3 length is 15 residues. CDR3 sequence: CASTPSGSATDTQYF. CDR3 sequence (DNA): TGTGCCAGCACCCCTAGCGGGAGTGCGACAGATACGCAGTATTTT.

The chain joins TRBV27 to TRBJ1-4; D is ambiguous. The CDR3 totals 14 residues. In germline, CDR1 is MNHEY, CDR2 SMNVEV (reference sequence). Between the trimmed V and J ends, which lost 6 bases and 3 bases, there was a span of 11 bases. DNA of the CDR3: TGTGCCAGCAGCCCCACCCATTCTAATGAAAAACTGTTTTTT. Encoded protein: CASSPTHSNEKLFF.

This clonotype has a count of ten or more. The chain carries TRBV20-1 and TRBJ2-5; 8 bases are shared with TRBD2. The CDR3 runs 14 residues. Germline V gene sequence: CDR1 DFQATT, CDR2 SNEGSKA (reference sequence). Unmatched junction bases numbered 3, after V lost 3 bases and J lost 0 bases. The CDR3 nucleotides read TGCAGTGCTAGCGGGAGGGGGTACCAAGAGACCCAGTACTTC. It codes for CSASGRGYQETQYF.

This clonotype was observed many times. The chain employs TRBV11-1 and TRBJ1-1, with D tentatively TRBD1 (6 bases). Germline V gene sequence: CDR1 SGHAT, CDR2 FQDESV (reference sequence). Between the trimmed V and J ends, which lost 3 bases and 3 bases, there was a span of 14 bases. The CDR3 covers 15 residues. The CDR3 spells CASSLNRDRYTEAFF. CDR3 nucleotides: TGTGCCAGCAGCTTGAATCGAGACAGGTACACTGAAGCTTTCTTT.

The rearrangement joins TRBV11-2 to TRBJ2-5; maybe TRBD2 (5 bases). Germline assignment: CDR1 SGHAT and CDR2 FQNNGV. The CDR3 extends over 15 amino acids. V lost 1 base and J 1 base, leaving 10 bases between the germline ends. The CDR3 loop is CASSLAVGLQETQYF. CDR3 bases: TGTGCCAGCAGCTTAGCTGTAGGACTCCAAGAGACCCAGTACTTC.

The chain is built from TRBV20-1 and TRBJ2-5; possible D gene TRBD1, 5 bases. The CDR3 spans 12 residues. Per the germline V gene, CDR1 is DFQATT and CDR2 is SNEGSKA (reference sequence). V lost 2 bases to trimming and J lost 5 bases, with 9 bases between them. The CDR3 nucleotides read TGCAGTGCTAGACAGGGTCCCGAGACCCAGTACTTC. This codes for CSARQGPETQYF.

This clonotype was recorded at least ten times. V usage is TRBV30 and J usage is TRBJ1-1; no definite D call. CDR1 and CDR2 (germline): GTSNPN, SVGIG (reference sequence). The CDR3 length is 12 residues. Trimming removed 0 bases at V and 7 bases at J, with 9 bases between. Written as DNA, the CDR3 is TGTGCCTGGAGTGTAAGCACAGTTGAAGCTTTCTTT. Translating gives CAWSVSTVEAFF.

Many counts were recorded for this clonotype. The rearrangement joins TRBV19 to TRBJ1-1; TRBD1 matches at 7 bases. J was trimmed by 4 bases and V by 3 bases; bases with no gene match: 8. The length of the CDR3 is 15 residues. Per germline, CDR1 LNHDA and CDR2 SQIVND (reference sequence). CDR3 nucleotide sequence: TGTGCCAGTAGTATCGGGGGACAGCCAATCACTGAAGCTTTCTTT. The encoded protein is CASSIGGQPITEAFF.

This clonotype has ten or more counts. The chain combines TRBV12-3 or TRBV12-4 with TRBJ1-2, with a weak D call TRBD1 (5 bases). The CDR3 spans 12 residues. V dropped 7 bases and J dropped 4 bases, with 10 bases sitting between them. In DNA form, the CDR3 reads TGTGCCAGCACCCAGGGCGGCTATGGCTACACCTTC. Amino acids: CASTQGGYGYTF.

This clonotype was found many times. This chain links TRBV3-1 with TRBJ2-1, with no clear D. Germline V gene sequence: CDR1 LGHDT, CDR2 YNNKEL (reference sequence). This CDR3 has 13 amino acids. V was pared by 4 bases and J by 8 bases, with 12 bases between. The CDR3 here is CASSPLVGDEQFF. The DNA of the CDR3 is TGTGCCAGCAGCCCCCTCGTGGGTGATGAGCAGTTCTTC.

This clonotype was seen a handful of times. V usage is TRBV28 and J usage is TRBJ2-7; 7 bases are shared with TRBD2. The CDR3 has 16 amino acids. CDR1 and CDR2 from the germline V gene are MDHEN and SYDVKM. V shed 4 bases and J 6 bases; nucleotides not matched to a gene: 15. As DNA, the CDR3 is TGTGCCAGCAGTTCCCTCCGGCGGGGGATGTTTTTCGAGCAGTACTTC. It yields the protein CASSSLRRGMFFEQYF.

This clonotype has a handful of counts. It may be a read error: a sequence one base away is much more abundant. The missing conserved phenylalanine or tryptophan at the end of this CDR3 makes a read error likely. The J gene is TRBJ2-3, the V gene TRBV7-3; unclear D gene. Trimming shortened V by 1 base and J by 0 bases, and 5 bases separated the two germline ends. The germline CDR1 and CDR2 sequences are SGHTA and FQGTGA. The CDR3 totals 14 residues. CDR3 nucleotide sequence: TGTGCCAGCAGCTTAATGGCTAGCACAGATACGCAGTATTAT. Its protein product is CASSLMASTDTQYY.

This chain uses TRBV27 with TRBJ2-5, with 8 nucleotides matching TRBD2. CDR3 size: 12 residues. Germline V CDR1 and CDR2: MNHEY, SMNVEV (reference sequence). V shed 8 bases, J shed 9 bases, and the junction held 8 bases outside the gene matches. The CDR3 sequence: CASGTVGGAQYF. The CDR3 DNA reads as TGTGCCAGCGGGACGGTCGGGGGGGCCCAGTACTTC.

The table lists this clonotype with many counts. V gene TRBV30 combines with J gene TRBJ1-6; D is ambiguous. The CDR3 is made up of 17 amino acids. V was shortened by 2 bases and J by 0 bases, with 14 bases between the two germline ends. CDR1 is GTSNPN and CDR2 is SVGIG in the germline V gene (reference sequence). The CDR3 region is CAWSSAGASSYNSPLHF. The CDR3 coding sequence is TGTGCCTGGAGTTCGGCAGGCGCGAGCTCCTATAATTCACCCCTCCACTTT.

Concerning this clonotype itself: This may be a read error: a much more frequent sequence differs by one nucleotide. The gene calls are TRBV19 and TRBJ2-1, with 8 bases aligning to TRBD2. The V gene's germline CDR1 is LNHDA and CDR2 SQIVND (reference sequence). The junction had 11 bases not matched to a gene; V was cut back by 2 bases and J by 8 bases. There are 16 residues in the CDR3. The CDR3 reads CASSIRSGSLCYEQFF. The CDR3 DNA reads TGTGCCAGTAGTATACGAAGCGGGAGTTTGTGTTATGAGCAGTTCTTC.

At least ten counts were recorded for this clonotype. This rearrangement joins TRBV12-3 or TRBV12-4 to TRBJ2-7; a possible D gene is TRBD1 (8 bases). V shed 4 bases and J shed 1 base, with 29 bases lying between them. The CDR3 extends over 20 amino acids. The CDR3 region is CASSSTGGVGGTAGSYEQYF. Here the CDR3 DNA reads TGTGCCAGCAGTTCCACAGGGGGGGTTGGCGGGACAGCCGGGTCCTACGAGCAGTACTTC.

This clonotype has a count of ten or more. The CDR3 nucleotides are TGTGCCAGCAGTCCCCAAGGGCCGGATAATTCACCCCTCCACTTT. Amino acid sequence: CASSPQGPDNSPLHF. This sequence joins TRBV28 and TRBJ1-6; D is unresolved. The germline gives CDR1 MDHEN, CDR2 SYDVKM. The length of the CDR3 is 15 residues. V was shortened by 5 bases and J by 5 bases, with 13 bases between the two germline ends. The full variable domain, rest sourced from reference TRBV28 and TRBJ1-6, is DVKVTQSSRYLVKRTGEKVFLECVQDMDHENMFWYRQDPGLGLRLIYFSYDVKMKEKGDIPEGYSVSREKKERFSLILESASTNQTSMYLCASSPQGPDNSPLHFGNGTRLTVT.

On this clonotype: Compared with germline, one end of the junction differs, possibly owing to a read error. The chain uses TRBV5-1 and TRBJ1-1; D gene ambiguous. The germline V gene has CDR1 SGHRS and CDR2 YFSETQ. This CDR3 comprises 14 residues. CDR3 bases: TGTGCCAACAGCCTAGGAGGCCTGAACACTGAAGCTTTCTTT. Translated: CANSLGGLNTEAFF.

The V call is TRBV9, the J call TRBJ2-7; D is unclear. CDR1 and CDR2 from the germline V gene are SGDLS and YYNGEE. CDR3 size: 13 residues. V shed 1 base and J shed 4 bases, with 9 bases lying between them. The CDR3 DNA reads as TGTGCCAGCAGCGTAAATAACGGGTACGAGCAGTACTTC. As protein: CASSVNNGYEQYF.